The sequence of this TCR beta chain was determined in a study of T-cell memory formation after mild COVID-19. Study-wide background: TCR clusters mostly belonged to single donors.

General study points: Researchers report contracting CD4+ clones mostly in CM and EM, with CD8+ clones in EMRA. CD4+ bias marked clones expanding day 15 to 37, unlike balanced contracting clones. For second-wave clones that peaked at day 37, SARS-CoV-2 specificity went unverified.

Trimming pared 0 bases from V and 5 bases from J, leaving 11 bases between. Germline V CDR1 and CDR2: LGHNA, YSLEER. This CDR3 spans 15 amino acids. Concerning this clonotype itself: What it binds is not known.

TCRdb ran MiXCR on the 5' RACE reads and lists one entry per CDR3 protein. The sample shows 450,000 or so distinct CDR3 sequences, 20% of them seen only once. This receptor was identified in an adult woman who had mild COVID-19 (a few samples of this study predate the infection). Cell type and time point are not known. The rearrangement links TRBV4-3 to TRBJ2-1; D is uncertain. Sequencing used PBMCs or a T cell subset sorted from them (not recorded which). The CDR3 spells CASSQELGFDNEQFF. DNA of the CDR3: TGCGCCAGCAGCCAAGAGTTGGGGTTTGACAATGAGCAGTTCTTC.